This T cell receptor beta chain is drawn from a study of blood T cell repertoires in COVID-19. On the study more broadly: Sample material is recorded as cDNA or gDNA derived from T cells, B-cell-depleted T cells, or PBMCs.

In the original analysis: Nucleated cell counts were estimated from reference gene primer amplification. The protocol was immunoSEQ multiplex PCR, while the TCRdb copy is restricted to in-frame clones and leaves out a portion. V and J calls and clone size follow that table, whereas D and trimming were derived from the DNA. Found here are around 94,000 clones, roughly 92% of them singletons; the top ten hold approximately 2%. From germline, CDR1 is ENHRY and CDR2 SYGVKD. J lost 3 bases, V lost 4 bases, and 1 base had no gene match. The CDR3 loop spans 13 amino acids. The sequenced sample was peripheral blood. V gene TRBV10-3 combines with J gene TRBJ1-1; 8 bases align to TRBD1. The receptor comes from a woman between 50 and 59 years old with COVID-19, enrolled during active disease. The CDR3, as DNA: TGTGCCATCAGTGTGGACAGGGACACTGAAGCTTTCTTT. Its translation is CAISVDRDTEAFF.